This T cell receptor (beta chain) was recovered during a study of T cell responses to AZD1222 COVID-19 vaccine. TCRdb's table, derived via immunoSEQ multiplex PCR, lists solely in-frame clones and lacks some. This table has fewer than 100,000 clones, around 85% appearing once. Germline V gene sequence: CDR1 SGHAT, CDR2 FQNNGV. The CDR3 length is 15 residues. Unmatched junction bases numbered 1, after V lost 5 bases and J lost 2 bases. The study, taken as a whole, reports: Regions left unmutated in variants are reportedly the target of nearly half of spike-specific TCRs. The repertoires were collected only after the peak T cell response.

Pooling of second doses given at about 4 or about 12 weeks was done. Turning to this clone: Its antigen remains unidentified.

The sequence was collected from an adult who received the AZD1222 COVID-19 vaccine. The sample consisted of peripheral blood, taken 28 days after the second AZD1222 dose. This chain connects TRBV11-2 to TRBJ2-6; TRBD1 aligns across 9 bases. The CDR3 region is CASSRDRAGANVLTF. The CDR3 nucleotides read TGTGCCAGCAGCCGGGACAGGGCTGGGGCCAACGTCCTGACTTTC.